The 32 T cell receptor beta chains below come from one sample, sequenced in a study of cytomegalovirus exposure and HLA in healthy donors. PCR involved 60 Vbeta and 13 Jbeta primers. The protocol was immunoSEQ multiplex PCR, while the TCRdb copy is restricted to in-frame clones and leaves out a portion. Found here are some 130,000 clones, 81% of them singletons; the top ten hold 5.5% to 7%. Sequencing used PBMCs. Every receptor here comes from a middle-aged woman in good health and CMV-seropositive.

The V gene is TRBV7-2, the J gene TRBJ1-1; D remains ambiguous. The CDR3 extends over 16 amino acids. Germline CDR1 is SGHTA and CDR2 is FQGNSA. Trimming took 0 bases from V and 10 from J, leaving 21 bases between them. CDR3 DNA sequence: TGTGCCAGCAGCTTAGCGGCGGGATCTGCGGTGAGAGGAGCTTTCTTT. Translated: CASSLAAGSAVRGAFF.

The gene calls are TRBV7-9 and TRBJ2-7; TRBD1 aligns across 9 bases. With 5 bases clipped from V and 0 bases from J, the junction kept 5 bases outside the gene matches. The CDR3 is 15 residues long. CDR1 and CDR2 from the germline V gene are SEHNR and FQNEAQ (reference sequence). This CDR3 is CASSPGTGNSYEQYF. The CDR3 DNA sequence: TGTGCCAGCAGCCCGGGGACAGGGAACTCCTACGAGCAGTACTTC. Based on the CDR3 plus reference TRBV7-9 and TRBJ2-7, the full variable domain is DTGVSQNPRHKITKRGQNVTFRCDPISEHNRLYWYRQTLGQGPEFLTYFQNEAQLEKSRLLSDRFSAERPKGSFSTLEIQRTEQGDSAMYLCASSPGTGNSYEQYFGPGTRLTVT.

The V and J genes are TRBV6-5 and TRBJ2-1, with TRBD2 identical over 10 bases. V gave up 4 bases and J gave up 5 bases; unmatched junction bases: 5. The CDR3 totals 15 residues. Germline V gene sequence: CDR1 MNHEY, CDR2 SVGAGI. For the CDR3, the DNA is TGTGCCAGCAGTTCCGGACTAGCGGTGCACAATGAGCAGTTCTTC. This sequence encodes CASSSGLAVHNEQFF.

This clone appeared a single time. V gene TRBV7-2 combines with J gene TRBJ2-1; 9 nucleotides agree with TRBD2. In germline, CDR1 is SGHTA, CDR2 FQGNSA. The CDR3 is 16 residues long. V shed 1 base, J shed 9 bases, and the junction held 10 bases outside the gene matches. CDR3 sequence (DNA): TGTGCCAGCAGCTTAGAGGTCCGGCGGGAGGGGGGTGAGCAGTTCTTC. Its translation is CASSLEVRREGGEQFF.

The chain has TRBV4-3 and TRBJ2-3, with D possibly being TRBD2 (6 bases). V gave up 4 bases and J gave up 3 bases, with 14 bases separating them. The CDR3 covers 15 residues. CDR1 and CDR2 from the germline V gene are LGHNA and YSLEER. CDR3 sequence: CASSLGTPSTDTQYF. CDR3 coding DNA: TGCGCCAGCAGCCTTGGGACTCCAAGTACAGATACGCAGTATTTT.

The chain carries TRBV16 and TRBJ2-7; TRBD2 matches 12 bases. V dropped 2 bases and J dropped 7; count of bases not matched to a gene: 6. Germline V gives CDR1 KGHSY, CDR2 FQNENV. There are 15 residues in the CDR3. The CDR3 coding sequence is TGTGCCAGCAGCCAACCGGGACTAGCGGGCCTGGAGCAGTACTTC. Translation gives CASSQPGLAGLEQYF.

The CDR3 reads CAISDRGDTEAFF. As DNA, the CDR3 is TGTGCCATCTCGGACAGGGGGGACACTGAAGCTTTCTTT. The chain has TRBV10-3 and TRBJ1-1; TRBD1 agrees at 10 bases. V lost 8 bases and J lost 3; bases outside the gene matches: 3. CDR3 length: 13 residues. Germline V gene data show CDR1 as ENHRY and CDR2 as SYGVKD.

This chain links TRBV5-1 with TRBJ1-4, with D perhaps matching TRBD1 (5 bases). V was shortened by 5 bases and J by 3 bases, with 14 bases between the two germline ends. The CDR3 has 15 amino acids. The germline CDR1 and CDR2 sequences are SGHRS and YFSETQ. In DNA, the CDR3 is TGCGCCAGCAGGGACGCAGGGTCGGCTAATGAAAAACTGTTTTTT. Translating gives CASRDAGSANEKLFF.

The chain uses TRBV2 and TRBJ1-6, with D perhaps TRBD1 (5 bases). The CDR3 extends over 14 amino acids. Looked up from germline, CDR1 is SNHLY and CDR2 is FYNNEI. V was cut by 1 base and J by 9 bases, with 10 bases left in between. DNA for the CDR3: TGTGCCAGCAGTGAAGGGGCAGGGTTTTCACCCCTCCACTTT. It encodes CASSEGAGFSPLHF.

In its sample, this clone was seen a few times. The chain uses TRBV7-6 and TRBJ2-7; TRBD2 matches at 12 bases. Germline CDR1 and CDR2: SGHVS and FNYEAQ. V shed 5 bases, J shed 7 bases, and the junction held 9 bases outside the gene matches. The CDR3 has 15 amino acids. The CDR3 protein is CASSLSTSGGLEQYF. Here the CDR3 DNA reads TGTGCCAGCAGCCTCTCGACTAGCGGGGGCCTAGAGCAGTACTTC. The variable domain in full, with the rest retrieved from reference TRBV7-6 and TRBJ2-7, is GAGVSQSPRYKVTKRGQDVALRCDPISGHVSLYWYRQALGQGPEFLTYFNYEAQQDKSGLPNDRFSAERPEGSISTLTIQRTEQRDSAMYRCASSLSTSGGLEQYFGPGTRLTVT.

CDR3 DNA: TGCGCCAGCAGCTTATCGGGAGCGGGAGGCCCCGTGCACGAGCAGTACTTC. Protein sequence: CASSLSGAGGPVHEQYF. The chain is built from TRBV5-1 and TRBJ2-7; the match to TRBD2 covers 9 bases. The CDR3 runs 17 residues. The germline V gene encodes CDR1 SGHRS and CDR2 YFSETQ. V was clipped by 2 bases and J by 5 bases; unmatched bases: 14.

This clone came up a few times. The chain carries TRBV6-5 and TRBJ1-2, with 9 bases matching TRBD1. The CDR3 loop spans 15 amino acids. The V gene's germline CDR1 is MNHEY and CDR2 SVGAGI. V shed 4 bases, J shed 5 bases, and the junction held 8 bases outside the gene matches. CDR3 nucleotides: TGTGCCAGCAGTTGGACCACGGGACAGGGATATGGCTACACCTTC. Amino acid sequence: CASSWTTGQGYGYTF.

This clone was counted a single time. The rearrangement joins TRBV4-1 to TRBJ2-1, with 8 bases identical to TRBD2. The CDR3 sequence is 16 residues long. With V trimmed by 3 bases and J by 5 bases, 9 bases remained unmatched. Germline CDR1 MGHRA, CDR2 YSYEKL. The CDR3 region has the DNA TGCGCCAGCAGCCACCCCGGGACTAGACAAGACAATGAGCAGTTCTTC. As protein: CASSHPGTRQDNEQFF.

This chain connects TRBV7-2 to TRBJ1-3; D remains ambiguous. The CDR3 is 12 residues long. V lost 4 bases to trimming and J lost 4 bases, with 5 bases between them. From germline, CDR1 is SGHTA and CDR2 FQGNSA. The CDR3 sequence: CASSSAGNTIYF. CDR3 coding DNA: TGTGCCAGCAGCTCTGCGGGAAACACCATATATTTT. The whole variable domain, remainder taken from reference TRBV7-2 and TRBJ1-3, is GAGVSQSPSNKVTEKGKDVELRCDPISGHTALYWYRQSLGQGLEFLIYFQGNSAPDKSGLPSDRFSAERTGGSVSTLTIQRTQQEDSAVYLCASSSAGNTIYFGEGSWLTVV.

The chain couples TRBV28 to TRBJ2-5; 9 bases match TRBD1. V was clipped by 3 bases and J by 5 bases; unmatched bases: 4. The germline CDR1 and CDR2 sequences are MDHEN and SYDVKM. This CDR3 comprises 14 residues. CDR3 sequence (DNA): TGTGCCAGCAGTTTCGACAGGGGGGAGGAGACCCAGTACTTC. The encoded protein is CASSFDRGEETQYF.

This clone was observed a few times. This rearrangement joins TRBV25-1 to TRBJ2-7, with D tentatively TRBD2 (6 bases). Trimming shortened V by 0 bases and J by 2 bases, and 8 bases separated the two germline ends. This CDR3 region has 14 residues. Germline V gene lookup returns CDR1 MGHDK and CDR2 SYGVNS. CDR3 sequence reads: CASSEYREPYEQYF. DNA for the CDR3: TGTGCCAGCAGTGAATATCGGGAGCCCTACGAGCAGTACTTC.

The CDR3 loop is CASRALLRGHDYEQYF. The DNA of the CDR3 is TGTGCCAGCAGGGCCCTGTTAAGGGGGCATGACTACGAGCAGTACTTC. V is TRBV4-2 and J is TRBJ2-5; 7 bases line up with TRBD1. The closer fit of TRBJ2-7 to the DNA end suggests the J call may be wrong. Germline values: CDR1 LGHNA, CDR2 YNFKEQ. The CDR3 length is 16 residues.

The genes are TRBV4-3 and TRBJ2-1, with 11 bases identical to TRBD2. Germline trimming cut 2 bases from V and 7 bases from J; bases unmatched to any gene: 7. The CDR3 is 16 amino acids. Per germline, CDR1 LGHNA and CDR2 YSLEER. The CDR3 protein is CASSQTLAGATNEQFF. CDR3 nucleotide sequence: TGCGCCAGCAGCCAAACACTAGCGGGAGCGACAAATGAGCAGTTCTTC.

The table lists this clone with a few counts. This chain joins TRBV9 and TRBJ2-3; TRBD2 agrees at 12 bases. CDR1 SGDLS and CDR2 YYNGEE come from the germline V gene. J lost 5 bases, V lost 0 bases, and 4 bases had no gene match. The CDR3 loop spans 16 amino acids. The CDR3 DNA sequence: TGTGCCAGCAGCGTAGTTGGGACTAGCGGGCAAGATACGCAGTATTTT. It translates to CASSVVGTSGQDTQYF. The variable domain in full, completed from reference TRBV9 and TRBJ2-3, reads DSGVTQTPKHLITATGQRVTLRCSPRSGDLSVYWYQQSLDQGLQFLIQYYNGEERAKGNILERFSAQQFPDLHSELNLSSLELGDSALYFCASSVVGTSGQDTQYFGPGTRLTVL.

V is TRBV25-1 and J is TRBJ2-4, with D perhaps TRBD1 (5 bases). Germline CDR1 is MGHDK and CDR2 is SYGVNS. With 2 bases removed from V and 6 bases from J, the gap between germline ends came to 11 bases. The CDR3 has 14 residues. CDR3: CASSEDRYLNIQYF. The CDR3 region has the DNA TGTGCCAGCAGTGAAGACAGATACTTAAACATTCAGTACTTC.

The chain employs TRBV5-1 and TRBJ1-2; 8 positions match TRBD1. Per the germline V gene, CDR1 is SGHRS and CDR2 is YFSETQ. Trimming cost V 4 bases and J 2 bases; bases outside gene matches: 4. The CDR3 loop spans 14 amino acids. CDR3 nucleotides: TGCGCCAGCAGCGAAGGGGACAGGAACTATGGCTACACCTTC. Its translation is CASSEGDRNYGYTF.

The chain employs TRBV4-3 and TRBJ1-3, with D perhaps TRBD1 (5 bases). Trimming shortened V by 0 bases and J by 0 bases, and 15 bases separated the two germline ends. This CDR3 spans 18 amino acids. Germline assignment: CDR1 LGHNA and CDR2 YSLEER. Here the CDR3 DNA reads TGCGCCAGCAGCCAAGAACGCCAGGGCGTAAGCTCTGGAAACACCATATATTTT. Translating gives CASSQERQGVSSGNTIYF.

Here the CDR3 reads CASSLDRTGPYEQYF. DNA of the CDR3: TGTGCCAGCAGCTTGGATCGGACAGGGCCCTACGAGCAGTACTTC. The rearrangement joins TRBV5-6 to TRBJ2-7; 8 positions agree with TRBD1. Unmatched junction bases numbered 4, after V lost 0 bases and J lost 2 bases. The CDR3 is 15 residues long. The V gene's germline CDR1 is SGHDT and CDR2 YYEEEE.

This chain links TRBV9 with TRBJ1-2; D unclear. Germline lookup yields CDR1 SGDLS and CDR2 YYNGEE. Trimming left V 0 bases short and J 5 bases short, with 14 bases between. The CDR3 contains 15 residues. The DNA of the CDR3 is TGTGCCAGCAGCGTAGGGGCCGGAGGACGTTATGGCTACACCTTC. This codes for CASSVGAGGRYGYTF.

The chain carries TRBV7-6 and TRBJ2-3, with D hard to call. The germline V gene has CDR1 SGHVS and CDR2 FNYEAQ. V shed 5 bases and J shed 4 bases, with 7 bases lying between them. The length of the CDR3 is 12 residues. CDR3 DNA: TGTGCCAGCAGCCCCTCGGCAGATACGCAGTATTTT. Its protein product is CASSPSADTQYF. The variable domain in full, with the rest retrieved from reference TRBV7-6 and TRBJ2-3, is GAGVSQSPRYKVTKRGQDVALRCDPISGHVSLYWYRQALGQGPEFLTYFNYEAQQDKSGLPNDRFSAERPEGSISTLTIQRTEQRDSAMYRCASSPSADTQYFGPGTRLTVL.

The chain is built from TRBV10-3 and TRBJ2-2; 10 nucleotides align to TRBD2. Germline CDR1 ENHRY, CDR2 SYGVKD. This CDR3 contains 14 residues. J gave up 4 bases and V 8 bases, and 4 bases lay outside the gene matches. The CDR3 DNA follows: TGTGCCATCGGACTAGCGGAGAGCACCGGGGAGCTGTTTTTT. Protein product: CAIGLAESTGELFF.

The rearrangement links TRBV27 to TRBJ2-7, with 8 bases lining up with TRBD1. This CDR3 contains 14 residues. V was pared by 5 bases and J by 3 bases, with 6 bases of the junction left unmatched. Germline CDR1 reads MNHEY; CDR2 reads SMNVEV (reference sequence). The CDR3 region has the DNA TGTGCCAGCAGTAAGACAGGGGCGCACTACGAGCAGTACTTC. It yields the protein CASSKTGAHYEQYF.

The chain links TRBV7-9 to TRBJ2-5; no clear D gene. Judging by the DNA end, TRBJ2-7 fits better; the J call may be wrong. CDR1 and CDR2 (germline): SEHNR, FQNEAQ (reference sequence). This CDR3 comprises 17 residues. The CDR3 reads CASSLAPKTSGPYEQYF. In nucleotides, the CDR3 is TGTGCCAGCAGCTTAGCTCCCAAAACATCTGGGCCCTACGAGCAGTACTTC.

V is TRBV6-5 and J is TRBJ1-4; 9 positions agree with TRBD1. The CDR3 totals 15 residues. Germline assignment: CDR1 MNHEY and CDR2 SVGAGI. The V gene end was trimmed by 7 bases and the J gene end by 7 bases; junction bases not matched to a gene: 10. The CDR3 spells CASTSPGQGIEKLFF. The CDR3 DNA reads TGTGCCAGCACCTCTCCGGGACAGGGTATTGAAAAACTGTTTTTT.

The rearrangement joins TRBV6-5 to TRBJ1-1; TRBD1 matches at 12 bases. The germline gives CDR1 MNHEY, CDR2 SVGAGI. Losses at the gene ends were 0 bases for V and 5 bases for J; bases not matched to a gene: 4. The CDR3 covers 16 residues. The CDR3 DNA reads as TGTGCCAGCAGTTACTCGGGACAGGGGGCGGGTACTGAAGCTTTCTTT. Translating it yields CASSYSGQGAGTEAFF.

This sequence joins TRBV29-1 and TRBJ2-5, with D perhaps TRBD2 (5 bases). The J call may be in error: the DNA end matches TRBJ2-7 better. Germline V lookup: CDR1 SQVTM, CDR2 ANQGSEA. The CDR3 has 13 residues. The CDR3 is CSVEGVSGGEQYF. The CDR3 DNA reads TGCAGCGTTGAGGGAGTTTCGGGTGGCGAGCAGTACTTC.

This rearrangement joins TRBV27 to TRBJ1-3; no definite D call. The CDR3 extends over 16 amino acids. With 6 bases removed from V and 4 bases from J, the gap between germline ends came to 19 bases. CDR1 MNHEY and CDR2 SMNVEV come from the germline V gene (reference sequence). The CDR3 DNA is TGTGCCAGCAGCCTAAACAGCGGGATGGGGGGAAACACCATATATTTT. The encoded protein is CASSLNSGMGGNTIYF.